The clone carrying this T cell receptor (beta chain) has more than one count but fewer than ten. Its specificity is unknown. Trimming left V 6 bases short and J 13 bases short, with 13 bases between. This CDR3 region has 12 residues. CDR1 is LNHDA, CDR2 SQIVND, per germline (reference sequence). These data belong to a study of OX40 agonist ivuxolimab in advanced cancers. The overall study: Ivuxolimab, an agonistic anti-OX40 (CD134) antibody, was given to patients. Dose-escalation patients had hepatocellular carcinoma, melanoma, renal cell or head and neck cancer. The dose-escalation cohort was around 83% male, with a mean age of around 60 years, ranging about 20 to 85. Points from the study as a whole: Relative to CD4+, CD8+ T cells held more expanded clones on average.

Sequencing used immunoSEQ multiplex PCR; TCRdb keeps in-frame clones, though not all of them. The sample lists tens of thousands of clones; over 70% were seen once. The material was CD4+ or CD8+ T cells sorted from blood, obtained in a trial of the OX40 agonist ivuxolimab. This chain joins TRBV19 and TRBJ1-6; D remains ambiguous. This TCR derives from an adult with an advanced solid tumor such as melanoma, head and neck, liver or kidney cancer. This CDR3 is CASRPGGSPLHF. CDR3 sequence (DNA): TGTGCCAGTAGACCCGGTGGGTCGCCCCTCCACTTT.